This record concerns one T cell receptor beta chain sequence. The authors' processing: Cell counts per sample came from amplifying reference gene primers. Data came from immunoSEQ multiplex PCR; TCRdb stores just in-frame clones and leaves some out. V, J and clone size derive from that table, while D and trimming were established from the DNA sequence. The data contain over 150,000 clones, roughly 84% of them seen just once; the ten biggest clones take up more than 6.5%. This sample is part of a study of blood T cell repertoires in COVID-19. Study in general: Whether acute or convalescent, the COVID-19 samples came from the United States, Italy and Spain. Sources were T cells, B-cell-depleted T cells, or PBMCs; the material itself was cDNA or gDNA.

Seattle-derived patients entered the study during active infection and were followed longitudinally. Sequenced sample: peripheral blood. The source is a woman aged 55-75 years with COVID-19, enrolled during active disease.

CDR3 coding DNA: TGTGCCATCAGGCCAGAGAGGCGGGAAAAACTGTTTTTT. Translated: CAIRPERREKLFF. The chain joins TRBV10-3 to TRBJ1-4; D is ambiguous. Germline CDR1 and CDR2: ENHRY and SYGVKD. V lost 6 bases and J 8 bases, leaving 13 bases between the germline ends. The CDR3 extends over 13 amino acids.